What follows describes a single T cell receptor (beta chain). The CDR3 totals 15 residues. The V end was cut by 0 bases, the J end by 0 bases, with 7 bases between. From germline, CDR1 is MNHEY and CDR2 SVGEGT. This sample is drawn from a study of blood T cell repertoires in COVID-19. Background on the study: Sites across the United States, Italy and Spain contributed samples from acute and convalescent COVID-19. T cells, B-cell-depleted T cells, or PBMCs supplied cDNA or gDNA.

Authors' analysis steps: The assay estimated nucleated cells by amplifying reference gene primers. Libraries were prepared by immunoSEQ multiplex PCR; TCRdb keeps only in-frame clonotypes and omits some of them. For V, J and clone size, that table is used; D and trimming come from the DNA. Of 250,000 to 300,000 clones listed, roughly nine tenths are singletons. Sequencing was carried out using peripheral blood. This TCR was recovered from a woman aged 45 to 65 who had recovered from COVID-19. V usage is TRBV6-2 or TRBV6-3 and J usage is TRBJ2-3; D not resolved. CDR3 region: CASSYSGPSTDTQYF. CDR3 bases: TGTGCCAGCAGTTACTCGGGCCCTAGCACAGATACGCAGTATTTT.